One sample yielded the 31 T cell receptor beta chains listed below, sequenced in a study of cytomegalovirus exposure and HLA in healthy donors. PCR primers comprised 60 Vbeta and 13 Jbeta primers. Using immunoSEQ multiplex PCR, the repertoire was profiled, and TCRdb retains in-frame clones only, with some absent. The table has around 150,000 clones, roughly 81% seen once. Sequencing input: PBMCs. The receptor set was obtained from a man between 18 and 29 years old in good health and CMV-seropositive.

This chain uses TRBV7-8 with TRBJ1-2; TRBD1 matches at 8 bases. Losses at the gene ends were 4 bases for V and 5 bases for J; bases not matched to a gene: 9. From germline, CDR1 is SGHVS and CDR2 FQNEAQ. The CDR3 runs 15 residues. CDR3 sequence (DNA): TGTGCCAGCAGCTCAAGGGACAGGCGGCGTTATGGCTACACCTTC. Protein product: CASSSRDRRRYGYTF.

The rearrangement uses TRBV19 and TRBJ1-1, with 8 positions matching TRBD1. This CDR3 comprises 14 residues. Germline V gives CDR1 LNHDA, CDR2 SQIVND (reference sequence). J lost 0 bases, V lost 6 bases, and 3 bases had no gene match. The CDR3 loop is CASSRDRLNTEAFF. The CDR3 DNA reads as TGTGCCAGTAGCCGGGACAGGCTGAACACTGAAGCTTTCTTT.

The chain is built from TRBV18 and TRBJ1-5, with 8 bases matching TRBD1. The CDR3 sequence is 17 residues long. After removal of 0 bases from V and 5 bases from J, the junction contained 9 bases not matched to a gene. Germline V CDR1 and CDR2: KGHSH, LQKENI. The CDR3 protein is CASSPPGKTGAHQPQHF. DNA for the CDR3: TGTGCCAGCTCACCACCGGGCAAGACAGGGGCGCATCAGCCCCAGCATTTT.

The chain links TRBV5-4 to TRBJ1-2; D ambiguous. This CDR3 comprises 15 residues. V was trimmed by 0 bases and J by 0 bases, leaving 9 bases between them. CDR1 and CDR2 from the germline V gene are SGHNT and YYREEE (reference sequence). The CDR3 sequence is CASSLVGGSNYGYTF. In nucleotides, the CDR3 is TGTGCCAGCAGCTTGGTCGGCGGGTCTAACTATGGCTACACCTTC. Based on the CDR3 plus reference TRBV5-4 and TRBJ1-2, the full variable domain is ETGVTQSPTHLIKTRGQQVTLRCSSQSGHNTVSWYQQALGQGPQFIFQYYREEENGRGNFPPRFSGLQFPNYSSELNVNALELDDSALYLCASSLVGGSNYGYTFGSGTRLTVV.

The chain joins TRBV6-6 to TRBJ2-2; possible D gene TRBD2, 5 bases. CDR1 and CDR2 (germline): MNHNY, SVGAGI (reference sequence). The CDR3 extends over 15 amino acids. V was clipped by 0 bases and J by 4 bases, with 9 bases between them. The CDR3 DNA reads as TGTGCCAGCAGTTACTCGGCGGGCGTCACCGGGGAGCTGTTTTTT. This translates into CASSYSAGVTGELFF.

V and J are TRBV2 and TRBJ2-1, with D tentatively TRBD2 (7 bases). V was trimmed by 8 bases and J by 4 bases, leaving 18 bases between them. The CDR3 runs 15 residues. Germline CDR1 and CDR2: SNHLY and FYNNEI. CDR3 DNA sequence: TGTGCCAGCCATAAAGGGGGGGGTCAATACAATGAGCAGTTCTTC. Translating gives CASHKGGGQYNEQFF.

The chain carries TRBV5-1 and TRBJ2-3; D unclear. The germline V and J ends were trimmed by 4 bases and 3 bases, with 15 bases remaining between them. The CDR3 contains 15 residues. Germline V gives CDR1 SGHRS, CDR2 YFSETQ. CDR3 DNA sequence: TGCGCCAGCAGCCTCGGTGGAGTCGCGACAGATACGCAGTATTTT. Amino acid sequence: CASSLGGVATDTQYF.

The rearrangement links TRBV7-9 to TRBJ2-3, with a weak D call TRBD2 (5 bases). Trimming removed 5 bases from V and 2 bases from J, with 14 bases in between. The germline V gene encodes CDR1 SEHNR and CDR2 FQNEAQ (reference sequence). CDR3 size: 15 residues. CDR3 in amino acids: CASSASRGDTDTQYF. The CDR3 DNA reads TGTGCCAGCAGCGCTAGTCGGGGAGACACAGATACGCAGTATTTT.

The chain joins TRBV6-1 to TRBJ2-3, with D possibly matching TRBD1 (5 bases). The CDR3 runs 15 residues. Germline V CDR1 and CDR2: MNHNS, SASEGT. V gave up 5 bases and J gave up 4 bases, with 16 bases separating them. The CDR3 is CASSRTRDWSDTQYF. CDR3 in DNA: TGTGCCAGCAGTCGAACCAGGGATTGGTCAGATACGCAGTATTTT.

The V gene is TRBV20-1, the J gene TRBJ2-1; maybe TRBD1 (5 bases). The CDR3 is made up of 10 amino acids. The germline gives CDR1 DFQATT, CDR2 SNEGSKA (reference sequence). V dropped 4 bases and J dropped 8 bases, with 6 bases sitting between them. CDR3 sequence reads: CSAKTDEQFF. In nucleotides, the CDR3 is TGCAGTGCTAAGACAGATGAGCAGTTCTTC.

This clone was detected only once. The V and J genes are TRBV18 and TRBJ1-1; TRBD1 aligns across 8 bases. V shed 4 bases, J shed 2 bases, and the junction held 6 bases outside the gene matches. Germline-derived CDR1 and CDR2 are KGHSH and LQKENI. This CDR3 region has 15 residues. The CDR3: CASSRDRILNTEAFF. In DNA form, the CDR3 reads TGTGCCAGCTCACGGGACAGGATTTTAAACACTGAAGCTTTCTTT.

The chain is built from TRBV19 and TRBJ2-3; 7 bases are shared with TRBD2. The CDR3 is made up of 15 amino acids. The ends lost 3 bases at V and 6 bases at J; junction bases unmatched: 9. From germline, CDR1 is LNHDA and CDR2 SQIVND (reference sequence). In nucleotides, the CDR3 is TGTGCCAGTAGTATGGAGCGGGGAAGGGATGATACGCAGTATTTT. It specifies CASSMERGRDDTQYF.

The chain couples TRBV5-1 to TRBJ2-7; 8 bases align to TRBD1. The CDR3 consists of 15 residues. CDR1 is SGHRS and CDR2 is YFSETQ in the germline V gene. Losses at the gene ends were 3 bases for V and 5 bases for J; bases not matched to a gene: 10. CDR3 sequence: CASSSPGQGLHEQYF. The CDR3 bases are TGCGCCAGCAGCTCTCCAGGACAGGGCCTTCACGAGCAGTACTTC.

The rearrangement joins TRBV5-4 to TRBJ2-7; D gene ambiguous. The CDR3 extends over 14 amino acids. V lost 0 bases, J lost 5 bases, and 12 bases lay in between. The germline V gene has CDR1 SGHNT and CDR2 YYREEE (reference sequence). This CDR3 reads CASSLASRVHEQYF. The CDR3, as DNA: TGTGCCAGCAGCTTGGCCTCTCGGGTTCACGAGCAGTACTTC. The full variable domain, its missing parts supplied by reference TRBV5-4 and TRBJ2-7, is ETGVTQSPTHLIKTRGQQVTLRCSSQSGHNTVSWYQQALGQGPQFIFQYYREEENGRGNFPPRFSGLQFPNYSSELNVNALELDDSALYLCASSLASRVHEQYFGPGTRLTVT.

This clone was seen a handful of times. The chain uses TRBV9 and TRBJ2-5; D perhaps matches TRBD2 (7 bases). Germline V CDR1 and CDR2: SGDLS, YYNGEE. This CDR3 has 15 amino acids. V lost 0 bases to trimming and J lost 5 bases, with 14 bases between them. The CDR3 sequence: CASSVGQGGVETQYF. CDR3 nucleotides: TGTGCCAGCAGCGTAGGTCAAGGGGGGGTGGAGACCCAGTACTTC. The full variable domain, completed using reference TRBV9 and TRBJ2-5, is DSGVTQTPKHLITATGQRVTLRCSPRSGDLSVYWYQQSLDQGLQFLIQYYNGEERAKGNILERFSAQQFPDLHSELNLSSLELGDSALYFCASSVGQGGVETQYFGPGTRLLVL.

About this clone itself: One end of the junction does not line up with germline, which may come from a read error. Written as DNA, the CDR3 is TGTGCCAGCAGTAATCAATTCCAGGCAGAGCTTGTCGTTTTC. Translating it yields CASSNQFQAELVVF. The chain recombines TRBV27 with TRBJ1-2, with no clear D. Germline V lookup: CDR1 MNHEY, CDR2 SMNVEV (reference sequence). This CDR3 spans 14 amino acids.

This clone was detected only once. The CDR3 sequence is CSAGQASGTEAFF. The CDR3 DNA follows: TGCAGCGCAGGACAGGCCTCGGGGACTGAAGCTTTCTTT. V is TRBV29-1 and J is TRBJ1-1; 7 nucleotides align to TRBD1. CDR1 and CDR2 from the germline V gene are SQVTM and ANQGSEA. The CDR3 contains 13 residues. J was trimmed by 5 bases and V by 7 bases; bases with no gene match: 10. Supplemented by reference TRBV29-1 and TRBJ1-1, the full variable domain reads SAVISQKPSRDICQRGTSLTIQCQVDSQVTMMFWYRQQPGQSLTLIATANQGSEATYESGFVIDKFPISRPNLTFSTLTVSNMSPEDSSIYLCSAGQASGTEAFFGQGTRLTVV.

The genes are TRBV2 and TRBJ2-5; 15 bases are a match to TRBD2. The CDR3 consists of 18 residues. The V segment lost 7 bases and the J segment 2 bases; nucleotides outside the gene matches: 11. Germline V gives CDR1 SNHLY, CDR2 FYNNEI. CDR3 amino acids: CASKKGLAGGTIQETQYF. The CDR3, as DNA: TGTGCCAGCAAAAAGGGACTAGCGGGGGGAACGATTCAAGAGACCCAGTACTTC.

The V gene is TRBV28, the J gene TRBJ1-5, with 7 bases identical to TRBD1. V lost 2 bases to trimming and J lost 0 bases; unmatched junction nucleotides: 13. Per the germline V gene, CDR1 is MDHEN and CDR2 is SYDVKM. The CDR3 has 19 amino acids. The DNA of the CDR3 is TGTGCCAGCAGTTTAAGACCGACAGGGACGCTTTATAGCAATCAGCCCCAGCATTTT. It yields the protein CASSLRPTGTLYSNQPQHF.

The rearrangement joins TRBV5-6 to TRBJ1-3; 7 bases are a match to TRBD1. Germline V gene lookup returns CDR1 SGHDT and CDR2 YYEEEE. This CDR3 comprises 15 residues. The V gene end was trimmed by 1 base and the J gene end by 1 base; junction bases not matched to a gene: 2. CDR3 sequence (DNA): TGTGCCAGCAGCTTGCCACAGGGGTCTGGAAACACCATATATTTT. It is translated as CASSLPQGSGNTIYF.

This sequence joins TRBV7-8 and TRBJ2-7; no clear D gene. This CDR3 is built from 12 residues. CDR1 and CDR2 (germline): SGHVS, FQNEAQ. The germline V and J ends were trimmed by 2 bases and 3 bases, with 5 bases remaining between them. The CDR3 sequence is CASSLTYYEQYF. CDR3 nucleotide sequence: TGTGCCAGCAGCTTAACTTACTACGAGCAGTACTTC.

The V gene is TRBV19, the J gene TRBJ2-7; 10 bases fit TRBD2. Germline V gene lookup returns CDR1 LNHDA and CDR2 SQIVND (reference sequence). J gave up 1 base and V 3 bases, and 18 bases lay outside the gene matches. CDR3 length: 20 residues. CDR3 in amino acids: CASSMALLWASGGRSYEQYF. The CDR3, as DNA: TGTGCCAGTAGTATGGCCCTTCTCTGGGCTAGCGGGGGTCGTTCCTACGAGCAGTACTTC.

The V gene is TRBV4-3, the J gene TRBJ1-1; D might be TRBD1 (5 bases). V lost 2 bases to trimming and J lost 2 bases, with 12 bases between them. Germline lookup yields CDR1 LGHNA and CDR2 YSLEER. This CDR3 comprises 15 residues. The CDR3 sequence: CASSQFKGVNTEAFF. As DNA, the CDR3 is TGCGCCAGCAGCCAATTTAAAGGGGTAAACACTGAAGCTTTCTTT.

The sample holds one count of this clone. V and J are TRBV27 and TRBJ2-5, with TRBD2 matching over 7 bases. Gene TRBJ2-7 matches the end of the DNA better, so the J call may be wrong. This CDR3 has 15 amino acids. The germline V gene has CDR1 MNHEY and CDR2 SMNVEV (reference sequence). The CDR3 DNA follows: TGTGCCAGCAGTGCTCGCGGGGGAAGCTCCTACGAGCAGTACTTC. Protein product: CASSARGGSSYEQYF.

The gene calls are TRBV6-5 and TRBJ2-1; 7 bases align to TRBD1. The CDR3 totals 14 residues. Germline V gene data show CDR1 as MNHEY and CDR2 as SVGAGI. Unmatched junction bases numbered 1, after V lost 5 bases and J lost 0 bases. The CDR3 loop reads CASSRQGSYNEQFF. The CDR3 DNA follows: TGTGCCAGCAGTCGACAGGGCTCCTACAATGAGCAGTTCTTC.

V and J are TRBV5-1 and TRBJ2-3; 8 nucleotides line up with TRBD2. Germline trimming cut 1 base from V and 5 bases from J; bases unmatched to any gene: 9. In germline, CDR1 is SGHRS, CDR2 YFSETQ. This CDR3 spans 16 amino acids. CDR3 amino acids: CASSLRSGGPQDTQYF. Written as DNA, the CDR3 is TGCGCCAGCAGCTTGAGGTCGGGGGGGCCCCAAGATACGCAGTATTTT.

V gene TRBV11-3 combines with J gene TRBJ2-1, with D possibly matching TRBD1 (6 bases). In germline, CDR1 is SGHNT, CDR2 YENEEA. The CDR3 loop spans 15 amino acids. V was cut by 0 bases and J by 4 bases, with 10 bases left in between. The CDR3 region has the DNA TGTGCCAGCAGCTTAGAGGCAGGGGAGTACAATGAGCAGTTCTTC. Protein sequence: CASSLEAGEYNEQFF.

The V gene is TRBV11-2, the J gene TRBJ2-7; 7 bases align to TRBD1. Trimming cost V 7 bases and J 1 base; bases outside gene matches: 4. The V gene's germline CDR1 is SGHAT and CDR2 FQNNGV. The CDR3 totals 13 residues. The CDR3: CASTRDSSYEQYF. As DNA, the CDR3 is TGTGCCAGCACACGGGACAGTTCCTACGAGCAGTACTTC.

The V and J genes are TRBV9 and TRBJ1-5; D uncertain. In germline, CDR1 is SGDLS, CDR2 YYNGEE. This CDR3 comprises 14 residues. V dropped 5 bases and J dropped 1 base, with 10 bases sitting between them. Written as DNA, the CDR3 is TGTGCCAGCAGTAAGGGAGTGAGCAATCAGCCCCAGCATTTT. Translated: CASSKGVSNQPQHF.

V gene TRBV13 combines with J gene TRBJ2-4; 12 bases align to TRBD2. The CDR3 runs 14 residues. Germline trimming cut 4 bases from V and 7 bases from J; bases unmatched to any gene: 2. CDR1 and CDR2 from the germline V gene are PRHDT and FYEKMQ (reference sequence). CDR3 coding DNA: TGTGCCAGCAGCTCTAGCGGGGGGGTGAACATTCAGTACTTC. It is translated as CASSSSGGVNIQYF.

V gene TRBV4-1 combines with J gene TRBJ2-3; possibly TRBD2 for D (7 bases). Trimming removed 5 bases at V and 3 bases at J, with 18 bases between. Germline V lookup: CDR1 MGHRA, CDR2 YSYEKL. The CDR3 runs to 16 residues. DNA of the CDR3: TGCGCCAGCAGCTACCGAGGGGGGGGGCCTACAGATACGCAGTATTTT. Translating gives CASSYRGGGPTDTQYF.